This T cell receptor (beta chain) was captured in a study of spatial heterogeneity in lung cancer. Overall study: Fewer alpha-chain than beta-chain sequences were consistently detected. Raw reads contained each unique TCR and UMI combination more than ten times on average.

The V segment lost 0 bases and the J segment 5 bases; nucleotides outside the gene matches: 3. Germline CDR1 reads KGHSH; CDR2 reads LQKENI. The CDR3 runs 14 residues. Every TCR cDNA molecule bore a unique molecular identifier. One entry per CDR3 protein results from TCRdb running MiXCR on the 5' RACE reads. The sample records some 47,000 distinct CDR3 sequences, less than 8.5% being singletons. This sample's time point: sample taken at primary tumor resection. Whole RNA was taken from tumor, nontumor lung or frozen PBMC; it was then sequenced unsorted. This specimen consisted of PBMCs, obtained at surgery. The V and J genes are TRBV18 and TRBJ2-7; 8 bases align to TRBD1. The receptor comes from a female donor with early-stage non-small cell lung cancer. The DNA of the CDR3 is TGTGCCAGCTCACCACCGGACAGGGTCGACGAGCAGTACTTC. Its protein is CASSPPDRVDEQYF.